This TCR beta chain was observed in a study of CD8+ T cells in alopecia areata. In each case, RNA was isolated and then reverse transcribed into cDNA as the sequencing template. Sequencing was performed with immunoSEQ multiplex PCR; in TCRdb, only in-frame clones are kept and a portion is missing. The sample has about 250,000 clones, 60% seen once. Documented treatment: oral pan-JAK inhibitor, 5-10 mg twice daily. The starting material was CD4+ T cells sorted from blood, obtained at roughly week 53, from a patient treated with tofacitinib. The sequence was collected from a human donor with alopecia areata.

Here the CDR3 reads CASSGGQRNEQYF. The CDR3 DNA reads as TGTGCCAGCAGTGGGGGACAGCGAAATGAGCAGTACTTC. V and J are TRBV6-5 and TRBJ2-7; TRBD1 aligns across 7 bases. Germline CDR1 MNHEY, CDR2 SVGAGI. With V trimmed by 5 bases and J by 7 bases, 8 bases remained unmatched. The CDR3 has 13 amino acids.